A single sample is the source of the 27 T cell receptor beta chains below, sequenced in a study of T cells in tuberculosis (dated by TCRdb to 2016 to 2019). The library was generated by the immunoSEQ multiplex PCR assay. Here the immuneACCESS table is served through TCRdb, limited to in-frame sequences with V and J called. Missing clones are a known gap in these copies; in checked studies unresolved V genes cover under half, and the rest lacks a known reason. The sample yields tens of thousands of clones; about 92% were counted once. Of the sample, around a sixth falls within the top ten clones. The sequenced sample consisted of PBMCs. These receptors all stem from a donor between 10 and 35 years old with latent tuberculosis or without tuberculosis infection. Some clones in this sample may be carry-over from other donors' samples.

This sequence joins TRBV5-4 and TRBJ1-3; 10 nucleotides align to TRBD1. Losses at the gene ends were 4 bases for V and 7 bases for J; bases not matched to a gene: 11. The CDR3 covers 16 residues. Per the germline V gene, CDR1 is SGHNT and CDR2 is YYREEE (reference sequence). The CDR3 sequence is CASSGAPGTGDNTIYF. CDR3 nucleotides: TGTGCCAGCAGCGGAGCCCCCGGGACAGGGGACAACACCATATATTTT.

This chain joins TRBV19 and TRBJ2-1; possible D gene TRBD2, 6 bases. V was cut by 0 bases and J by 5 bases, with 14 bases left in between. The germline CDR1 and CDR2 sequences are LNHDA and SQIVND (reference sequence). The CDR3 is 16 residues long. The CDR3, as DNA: TGTGCCAGTAGTATAGAGGGGGGACTCGCGGACAATGAGCAGTTCTTC. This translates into CASSIEGGLADNEQFF.

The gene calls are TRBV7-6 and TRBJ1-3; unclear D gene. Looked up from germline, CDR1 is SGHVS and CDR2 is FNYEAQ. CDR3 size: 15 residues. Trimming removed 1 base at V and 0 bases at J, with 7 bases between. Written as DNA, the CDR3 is TGTGCCAGCAGCTTAGAACAGAGCTCTGGAAACACCATATATTTT. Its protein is CASSLEQSSGNTIYF.

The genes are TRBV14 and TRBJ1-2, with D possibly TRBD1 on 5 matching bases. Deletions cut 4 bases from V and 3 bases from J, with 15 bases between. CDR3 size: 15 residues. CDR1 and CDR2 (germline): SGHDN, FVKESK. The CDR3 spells CASSPLGGGYYGYTF. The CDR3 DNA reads TGTGCCAGCAGCCCCCTTGGGGGAGGGTACTATGGCTACACCTTC.

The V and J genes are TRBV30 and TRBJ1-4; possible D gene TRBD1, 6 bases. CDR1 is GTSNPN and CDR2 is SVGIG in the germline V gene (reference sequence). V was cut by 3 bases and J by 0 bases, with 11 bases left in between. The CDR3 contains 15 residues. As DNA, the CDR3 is TGTGCCTGGAGCAGGGAGGGGGCAACTAATGAAAAACTGTTTTTT. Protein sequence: CAWSREGATNEKLFF. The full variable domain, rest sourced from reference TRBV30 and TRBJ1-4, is SQTIHQWPATLVQPVGSPLSLECTVEGTSNPNLYWYRQAAGRGLQLLFYSVGIGQISSEVPQNLSASRPQDRQFILSSKKLLLSDSGFYLCAWSREGATNEKLFFGSGTQLSVL.

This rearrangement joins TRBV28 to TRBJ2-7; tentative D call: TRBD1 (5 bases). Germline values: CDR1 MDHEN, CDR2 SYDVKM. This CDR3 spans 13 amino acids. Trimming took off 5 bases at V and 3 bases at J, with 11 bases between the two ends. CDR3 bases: TGTGCCAGCAGTCAGGGATTCGGCTACGAGCAGTACTTC. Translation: CASSQGFGYEQYF.

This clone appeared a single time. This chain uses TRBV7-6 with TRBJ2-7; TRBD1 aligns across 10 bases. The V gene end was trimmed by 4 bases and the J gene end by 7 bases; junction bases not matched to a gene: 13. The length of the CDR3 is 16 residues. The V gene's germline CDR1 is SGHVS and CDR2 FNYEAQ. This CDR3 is CASSSHPGTGEGEQYF. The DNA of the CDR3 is TGTGCCAGCAGCTCACACCCCGGGACAGGGGAGGGGGAGCAGTACTTC.

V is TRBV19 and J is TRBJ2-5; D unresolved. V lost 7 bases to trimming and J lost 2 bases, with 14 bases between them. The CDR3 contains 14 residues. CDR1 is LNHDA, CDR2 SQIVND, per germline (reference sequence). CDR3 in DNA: TGTGCCAGTACCGTGACATTTGAACAAGAGACCCAGTACTTC. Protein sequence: CASTVTFEQETQYF.

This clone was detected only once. This CDR3 is CASRREASAYGYTF. The CDR3 region has the DNA TGTGCCAGCAGGAGGGAAGCATCGGCCTATGGCTACACCTTC. The chain recombines TRBV2 with TRBJ1-2; unclear D gene. This CDR3 is built from 14 residues. Per germline, CDR1 SNHLY and CDR2 FYNNEI. Trimming left V 6 bases short and J 4 bases short, with 15 bases between.

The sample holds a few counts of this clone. The CDR3 nucleotides read TGTGCCAGCAGAACCTCACAGGGGCCCTATGGCTACACCTTC. Residues: CASRTSQGPYGYTF. This chain joins TRBV6-1 and TRBJ1-2, with 7 bases matching TRBD1. The V and J ends lost 6 bases and 4 bases, in that order; junction bases with no gene match: 8. The CDR3 runs 14 residues. From germline, CDR1 is MNHNS and CDR2 SASEGT.

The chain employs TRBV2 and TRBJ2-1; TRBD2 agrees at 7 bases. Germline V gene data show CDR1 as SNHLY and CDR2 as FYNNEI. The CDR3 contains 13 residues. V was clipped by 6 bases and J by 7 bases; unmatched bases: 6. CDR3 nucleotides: TGTGCCAGCAGGGGGAGGGCCGAAAATGAGCAGTTCTTC. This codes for CASRGRAENEQFF.

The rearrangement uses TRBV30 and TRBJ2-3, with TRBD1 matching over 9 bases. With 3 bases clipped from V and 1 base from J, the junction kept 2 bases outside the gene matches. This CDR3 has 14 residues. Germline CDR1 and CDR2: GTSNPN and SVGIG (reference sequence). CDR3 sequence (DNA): TGTGCCTGGAGGGGGGACAGGGGCACAGATACGCAGTATTTT. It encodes CAWRGDRGTDTQYF.

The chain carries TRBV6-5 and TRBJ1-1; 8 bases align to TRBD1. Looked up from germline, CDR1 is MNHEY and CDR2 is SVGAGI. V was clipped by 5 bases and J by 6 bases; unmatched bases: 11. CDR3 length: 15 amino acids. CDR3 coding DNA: TGTGCCAGCAGTGGAATAGGACAGGGTAGGGCTGAAGCTTTCTTT. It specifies CASSGIGQGRAEAFF.

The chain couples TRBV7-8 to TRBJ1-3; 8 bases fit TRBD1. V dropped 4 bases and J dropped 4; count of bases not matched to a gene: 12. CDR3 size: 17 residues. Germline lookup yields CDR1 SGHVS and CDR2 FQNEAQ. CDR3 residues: CASSSTDRGAQGNTIYF. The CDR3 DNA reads TGTGCCAGCAGCTCTACCGACAGGGGCGCGCAAGGAAACACCATATATTTT.

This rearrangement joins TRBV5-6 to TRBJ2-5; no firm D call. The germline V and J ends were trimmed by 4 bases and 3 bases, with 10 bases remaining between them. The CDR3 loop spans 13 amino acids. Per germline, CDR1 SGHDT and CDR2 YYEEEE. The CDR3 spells CASSRFSKETQYF. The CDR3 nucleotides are TGTGCCAGCAGCCGCTTTTCTAAAGAGACCCAGTACTTC.

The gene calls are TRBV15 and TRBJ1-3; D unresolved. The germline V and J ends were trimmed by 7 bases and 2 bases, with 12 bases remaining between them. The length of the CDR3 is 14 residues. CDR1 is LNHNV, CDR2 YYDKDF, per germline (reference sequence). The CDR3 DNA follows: TGTGCCACCACTAGGGCGGGGACTGGAAACACCATATATTTT. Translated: CATTRAGTGNTIYF.

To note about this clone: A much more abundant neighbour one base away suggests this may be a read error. The DNA for the CDR3 is TGTGCCAGCAGCTTGGAAGGGGGCCGCACCGGGGAGCTGTTTTTT. This gives the protein CASSLEGGRTGELFF. The V and J genes are TRBV5-6 and TRBJ2-2; TRBD1 aligns across 7 bases. V dropped 0 bases and J dropped 4; count of bases not matched to a gene: 3. Per germline, CDR1 SGHDT and CDR2 YYEEEE. CDR3 size: 15 residues.

DNA of the CDR3: TGTGCCAGCACCGAGGTGAATGAGCAGTTCTTC. Its translation: CASTEVNEQFF. The chain has TRBV2 and TRBJ2-1; no definite D call. This CDR3 comprises 11 residues. Germline CDR1 reads SNHLY; CDR2 reads FYNNEI. V gave up 7 bases and J gave up 7 bases, with 8 bases separating them.

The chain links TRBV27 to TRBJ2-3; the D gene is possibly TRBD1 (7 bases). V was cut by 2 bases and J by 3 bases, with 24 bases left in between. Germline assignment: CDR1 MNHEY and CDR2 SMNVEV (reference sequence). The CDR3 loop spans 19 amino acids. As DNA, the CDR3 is TGTGCCAGCAGTTTACGTTTGACTTCTCTTCAGGGGGGTACAGATACGCAGTATTTT. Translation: CASSLRLTSLQGGTDTQYF.

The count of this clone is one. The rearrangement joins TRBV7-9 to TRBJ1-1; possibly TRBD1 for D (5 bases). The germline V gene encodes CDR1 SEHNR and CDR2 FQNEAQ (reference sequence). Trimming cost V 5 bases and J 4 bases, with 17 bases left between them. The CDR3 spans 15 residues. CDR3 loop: CASSPAGKMGTEAFF. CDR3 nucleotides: TGTGCCAGCAGCCCAGCAGGGAAGATGGGCACTGAAGCTTTCTTT.

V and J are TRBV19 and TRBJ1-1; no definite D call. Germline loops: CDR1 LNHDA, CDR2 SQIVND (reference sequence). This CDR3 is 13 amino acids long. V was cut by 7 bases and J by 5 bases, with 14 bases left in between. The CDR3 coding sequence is TGTGCCAGTACCTCCACAGTGTATACTGAAGCTTTCTTT. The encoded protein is CASTSTVYTEAFF.

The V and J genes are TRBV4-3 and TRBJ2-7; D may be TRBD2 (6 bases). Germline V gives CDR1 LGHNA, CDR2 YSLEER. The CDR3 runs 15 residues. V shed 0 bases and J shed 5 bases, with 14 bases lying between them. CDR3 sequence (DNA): TGCGCCAGCAGCCAAGATACGGGGGACGGCGACGAGCAGTACTTC. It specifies CASSQDTGDGDEQYF.

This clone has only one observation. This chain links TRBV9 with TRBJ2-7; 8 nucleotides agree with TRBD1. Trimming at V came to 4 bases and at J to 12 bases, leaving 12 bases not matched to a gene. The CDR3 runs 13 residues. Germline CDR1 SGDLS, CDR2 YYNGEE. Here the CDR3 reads CASSLQPGGLTYF. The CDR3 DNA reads TGTGCCAGCAGCCTCCAACCAGGGGGCCTTACGTACTTC.

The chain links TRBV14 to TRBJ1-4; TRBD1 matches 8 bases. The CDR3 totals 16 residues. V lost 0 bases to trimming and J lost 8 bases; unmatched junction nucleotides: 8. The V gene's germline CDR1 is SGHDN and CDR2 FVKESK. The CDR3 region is CASSQDRQGAGEKLFF. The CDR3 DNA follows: TGTGCCAGCAGCCAAGATCGTCAGGGGGCAGGGGAAAAACTGTTTTTT. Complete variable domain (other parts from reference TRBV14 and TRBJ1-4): EAGVTQFPSHSVIEKGQTVTLRCDPISGHDNLYWYRRVMGKEIKFLLHFVKESKQDESGMPNNRFLAERTGGTYSTLKVQPAELEDSGVYFCASSQDRQGAGEKLFFGSGTQLSVL.

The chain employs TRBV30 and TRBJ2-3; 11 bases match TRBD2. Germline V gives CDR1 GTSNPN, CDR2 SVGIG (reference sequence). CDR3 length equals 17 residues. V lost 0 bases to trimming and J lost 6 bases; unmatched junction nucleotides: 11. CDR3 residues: CAWSVKGLAVRRDTQYF. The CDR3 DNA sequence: TGTGCCTGGAGTGTAAAGGGACTAGCGGTCCGCAGGGATACGCAGTATTTT.

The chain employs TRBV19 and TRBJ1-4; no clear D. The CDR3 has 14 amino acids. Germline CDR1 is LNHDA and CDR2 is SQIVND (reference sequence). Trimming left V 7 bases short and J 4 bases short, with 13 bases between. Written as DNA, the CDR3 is TGTGCCAGTATTGGCGGAGGAGTTAATGAAAAACTGTTTTTT. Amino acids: CASIGGGVNEKLFF.

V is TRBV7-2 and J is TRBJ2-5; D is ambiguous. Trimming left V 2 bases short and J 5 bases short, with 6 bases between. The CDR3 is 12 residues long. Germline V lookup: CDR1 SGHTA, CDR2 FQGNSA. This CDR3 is CASSLSSETQYF. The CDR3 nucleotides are TGTGCCAGCAGCTTATCGTCGGAGACCCAGTACTTC.